This TCR beta chain was obtained from a study of OX40 agonist ivuxolimab in advanced cancers. Study-wide background: An anti-OX40 (CD134) antibody with agonistic activity, ivuxolimab, was administered to patients. Eligibility admitted prior anti-PD-1, anti-PD-L1 or anti-CTLA-4 therapy; roughly 39% had some. Among those treated, three patients had partial responses, one with hepatocellular carcinoma and two with cutaneous melanoma. Study findings and constraints: Antigen specificity remained undetermined for the expanded peripheral T cells.

As for this clone: Its antigen is not known.

Clones were read by immunoSEQ multiplex PCR, and TCRdb kept only the in-frame ones, dropping some. The sample contains tens of thousands of clones, about 85% of which appear only once. The CDR3 consists of 10 residues. Germline loops: CDR1 SNHLY, CDR2 FYNNEI. The germline V and J ends were trimmed by 4 bases and 12 bases, with 9 bases remaining between them. This specimen consisted of CD4+ or CD8+ T cells sorted from blood, obtained in a trial of the OX40 agonist ivuxolimab. The chain joins TRBV2 to TRBJ1-2; D is ambiguous. This clonotype originated in an adult with an advanced solid tumor such as melanoma, head and neck, liver or kidney cancer. The CDR3 loop is CASSVSDHTF. CDR3 DNA sequence: TGTGCCAGCAGTGTATCTGATCACACCTTC.